This paragraph reports one TCR beta chain. What it binds is not known. The data were taken from a study of T cell responses to AZD1222 COVID-19 vaccine. Findings and caveats of the study: The donor group comprised mostly white British people and more females; the analysis possibly underestimated clonal diversity. Spike-specific TCR breadth and depth were elevated following two AZD1222 doses. Regions left unmutated in variants are reportedly the target of nearly half of spike-specific TCRs.

The CDR3 has 12 residues. Germline loops: CDR1 MDHEN, CDR2 SYDVKM. Trimming removed 2 bases from V and 4 bases from J, with 5 bases in between. The table came from immunoSEQ multiplex PCR; TCRdb's copy has only in-frame clones and leaves some out. The table lists about 89,000 clones, around nine tenths of them singletons, with roughly 5.5% in the top ten. V is TRBV28 and J is TRBJ1-2, with no clear D. The material was peripheral blood, obtained on day 0 of MenACWY control vaccination. This TCR came from an adult in good health. CDR3 sequence (DNA): TGTGCCAGCAGTTTAGCAGCCTATGGCTACACCTTC. Its translation is CASSLAAYGYTF.